This TCR beta chain was identified in a study of blood T cell repertoires in COVID-19. For the study at large: Italy, Spain and the United States were the sources of the convalescent and acute COVID-19 samples. PBMCs, B-cell-depleted T cells, or T cells provided the cDNA or gDNA that made up the material.

V lost 1 base to trimming and J lost 4 bases, with 16 bases between them. The germline gives CDR1 MGHRA, CDR2 YSYEKL. This CDR3 has 16 amino acids. In the original workflow: Counts of nucleated cells, estimated from reference gene primer amplification, were obtained. Only in-frame clones appear in the TCRdb table, and some are missing; sequencing was by immunoSEQ multiplex PCR. Clonal size and the V and J genes are those of that table, whereas D and trimming came from the DNA. Of under 500,000 clones listed, about 89% are singletons. The receptor was isolated from a woman aged 25 to 45 with acute or convalescent COVID-19. The chain uses TRBV4-1 and TRBJ1-1; D is undetermined. Sequenced material: peripheral blood. In nucleotides, the CDR3 is TGCGCCAGCAGCCAAGGAATATGGGGTAGCGCCACTGAAGCTTTCTTT. It encodes CASSQGIWGSATEAFF.